These 10 T cell receptor beta chains came from one sample sequenced in a study of metastatic and nonmetastatic thyroid tumors. TCRdb reanalyzed the PCR reads with MiXCR. The table includes approximately 24,000 clones, under 25% detected once. No patient had received any treatment before thyroid surgery. The sample comprised blood. These receptors all come from a male donor with papillary thyroid cancer or a benign thyroid nodule (not recorded which). Some clones in this sample may be carry-over from other donors' samples.

In the case of this clone: This may be a read error: a much more frequent sequence differs by one nucleotide. Distinct nucleotide sequences in the sample also encode this CDR3. V is TRBV20-1 and J is TRBJ2-1; 8 bases align to TRBD1. Germline loops: CDR1 DFQATT, CDR2 SNEGSKA (reference sequence). The CDR3 has 12 amino acids. V dropped 4 bases and J dropped 10; count of bases not matched to a gene: 6. As DNA, the CDR3 is TGCAGTGCTACCGGACAGGGCTACGAGCAGTTCTTC. It is translated as CSATGQGYEQFF.

Relative to its sample, this clone is medium-sized. At one end, the junction sequence differs from germline, possibly due to a read error. The rearrangement uses TRBV11-3 and TRBJ1-2; D is unresolved. The germline gives CDR1 SGHNT, CDR2 YENEEA. The CDR3 length is 14 residues. The CDR3 here is CASSWVNFKNGYTF. In DNA, the CDR3 is TGTGCCAGCAGCTGGGTAAATTTCAAGAATGGTTACACCTTC.

This clone was counted ten times or more. The identical CDR3 is also encoded by other nucleotide sequences in the sample. V usage is TRBV12-3 or TRBV12-4 and J usage is TRBJ1-1; no reliable D call. Trimming stripped 7 bases from V and 10 bases from J, with 19 bases between. The CDR3 extends over 13 amino acids. In DNA form, the CDR3 reads TGTGCCAGCACCATGATCCGATCAAGCAGAGCTTTCTTT. Encoded protein: CASTMIRSSRAFF.

In its sample, this clone is medium-sized (0.01 to 0.1%). V usage is TRBV24-1 and J usage is TRBJ2-1; TRBD2 agrees at 13 bases. The CDR3 contains 14 residues. With 4 bases clipped from V and 16 bases from J, the junction kept 9 bases outside the gene matches. The V gene's germline CDR1 is KGHDR and CDR2 SFDVKD. DNA of the CDR3: TGTGCCACCAGTGAACTAGGACTAGCGGGAGATCTATTCTTC. It codes for CATSELGLAGDLFF.

This clone showed up many times. The chain couples TRBV12-3 or TRBV12-4 to TRBJ2-7; 11 nucleotides agree with TRBD2. The junction had 7 bases not matched to a gene; V was cut back by 3 bases and J by 3 bases. The CDR3 totals 16 residues. The CDR3 DNA sequence: TGTGCCAGCAGTTTTGTTGGTAGCGGGAGGGTCTACGAGCAGTACTTC. Translation gives CASSFVGSGRVYEQYF.

This clone was counted at least ten times. The rearrangement joins TRBV27 to TRBJ2-2, with 10 positions matching TRBD2. The V gene end was trimmed by 2 bases and the J gene end by 7 bases; junction bases not matched to a gene: 4. Per the germline V gene, CDR1 is MNHEY and CDR2 is SMNVEV (reference sequence). This CDR3 has 15 amino acids. The CDR3 region has the DNA TGTGCCAGCAGTTTAACTAGCGGGACTCGCGGGGAGCTGTTTTTT. It translates to CASSLTSGTRGELFF.

This clone was counted at least ten times. CDR3 coding DNA: TGCGCCAGCAGCCAACAGGGGAACACTGAAGCTTTCTTT. This encodes CASSQQGNTEAFF. This chain connects TRBV5-1 to TRBJ1-1, with a tentative D call TRBD1 (6 bases). CDR3 length equals 13 residues. V shed 4 bases and J shed 1 base, with 8 bases lying between them. CDR1 is SGHRS and CDR2 is YFSETQ in the germline V gene. The complete variable domain, with remaining parts taken from reference TRBV5-1 and TRBJ1-1, reads KAGVTQTPRYLIKTRGQQVTLSCSPISGHRSVSWYQQTPGQGLQFLFEYFSETQRNKGNFPGRFSGRQFSNSRSEMNVSTLELGDSALYLCASSQQGNTEAFFGQGTRLTVV.

The chain carries TRBV11-2 and TRBJ2-2, with TRBD2 matching 10 bases. Germline V CDR1 and CDR2: SGHAT, FQNNGV. Trimming removed 5 bases from V and 2 bases from J; junction bases left unmatched: 5. The CDR3 length is 16 residues. CDR3 loop: CASSPRTSGNTGELFF. The DNA of the CDR3 is TGTGCCAGCAGCCCCAGGACTAGCGGAAACACCGGGGAGCTGTTTTTT.

This chain joins TRBV11-1 and TRBJ2-1; TRBD2 matches 10 bases. Germline CDR1 SGHAT, CDR2 FQDESV (reference sequence). J gave up 10 bases and V 5 bases, and 11 bases lay outside the gene matches. This CDR3 has 15 residues. The CDR3 sequence is CASSGGWPGLAEQFF. Written as DNA, the CDR3 is TGTGCCAGCAGCGGCGGGTGGCCGGGACTAGCGGAGCAGTTCTTC. The full variable domain, rest sourced from reference TRBV11-1 and TRBJ2-1, is EAEVAQSPRYKITEKSQAVAFWCDPISGHATLYWYRQILGQGPELLVQFQDESVVDDSQLPKDRFSAERLKGVDSTLKIQPAELGDSAMYLCASSGGWPGLAEQFFGPGTRLTVL.

This clone came up many times. The chain is built from TRBV6-1 and TRBJ2-1; a possible D gene is TRBD1 (6 bases). This CDR3 spans 14 amino acids. Germline V CDR1 and CDR2: MNHNS, SASEGT. Trimming shortened V by 5 bases and J by 4 bases, and 12 bases separated the two germline ends. The CDR3 protein is CASSSRTDYNEQFF. CDR3 DNA sequence: TGTGCCAGCAGTTCCCGGACAGATTACAATGAGCAGTTCTTC.